The rows below give T cell receptor beta chains drawn from one sample of a study of control samples from healthy donors and cancer patients. Assay: immunoSEQ multiplex PCR; the TCRdb copy retains only in-frame clones and omits some. Of over 85,000 clones listed, more than 85% are singletons. Sequencing used blood. These receptors were obtained from a woman in her 30s in good health. Each CDR3 is given without its conserved first and last residue. Fields, in order: V gene, clone size, CDR3 length, CDR3 protein. Expanded clones get a size class; other rows say once, few or many, or leave the size out.

TRBV29-1,.,11,SVETQQNTEAF
TRBV20-1,.,9,SAETEYGYT
TRBV27,.,13,ASRKLDRENSPLH
TRBV14,once,13,ASSQGVWAQETQY
TRBV12-3/TRBV12-4,.,11,ASNPGHLTGAF
TRBV2,.,9,ASGGFETQY
TRBV28,.,12,ASSFSGSIIGQY
TRBV24-1,.,13,ATSNPGAAGNTIY
TRBV5-1,.,13,ASRTPGESYNEQF
TRBV5-4,.,16,ASSFQSLLEERNQPQH
TRBV27,.,14,ASSPMTGGYTGELF
TRBV7-8,.,11,ASSSQNKQPQH
TRBV12-3/TRBV12-4,.,10,ASGTGNTEAF
TRBV5-4,.,12,ASSLAPRTDTQY
TRBV11-2,.,13,ASSSRTGRTDTQY
TRBV28,.,12,ASSRGGIVSPLH
TRBV7-9,.,13,ASSLGEGPNQPQH
TRBV11-2,.,10,ASSLGGPEAF
TRBV4-2,once,14,ASTQTTRGKAEGYT
TRBV29-1,.,11,SVDAGASNEQF
TRBV7-9,once,12,ASSQGQGQEKLF
TRBV5-4,.,13,ASTDGSGRGNEQF
TRBV6-1,.,12,ASSEEGVGYGYT
TRBV5-1,once,12,ASSLAPGESEAF
TRBV19,.,13,ASSILATLLQPQH
TRBV6-5,.,11,ASGRDRNQPQH